This T cell receptor (beta chain) comes out of a study of OX40 agonist ivuxolimab in advanced cancers. About this clone itself: Its antigen is as yet unknown.

Study observations and caveats: Within 6 weeks, CD4+ and CD8+ blood T cells expanded clonally at 0.1 to 3.0 mg/kg. Also showing low normalized T-cell clonal expansion were some of the nonresponders.

The V and J ends lost 4 bases and 2 bases respectively, with 17 bases between them. The germline CDR1 and CDR2 sequences are SGHAT and FQNNGV. The length of the CDR3 is 16 residues. Assay: immunoSEQ multiplex PCR; the TCRdb copy retains only in-frame clones and omits some. The sample comprises some 10,000 clones, 60% to 85% of which are singletons, and approximately 41% rests with the top ten. The chain combines TRBV11-2 with TRBJ1-2; D not certain. Source: CD4+ or CD8+ T cells sorted from blood, taken in a trial of the OX40 agonist ivuxolimab. The sequence was collected from an adult with an advanced solid tumor such as melanoma, head and neck, liver or kidney cancer. CDR3 in DNA: TGTGCCAGCAGCTCCCTCAAGACACCCCCCAACTATGGCTACACCTTC. It codes for CASSSLKTPPNYGYTF.